The T cell receptor beta chain under discussion was sequenced for a study of cytomegalovirus exposure and HLA in healthy donors. Study details: As an earlier analysis found, 150 million to 200 million T cells yielded about 120 million unique TCR beta sequences. General study results and limits: Within the data, a cluster of highly shared sequence variants was likely a sequencing artifact. Later, an analysis found that common viral pathogens appeared to be linked with several of the most significant clusters. Productive status was seen about 90% or about 30% of the time for most TCR beta V segments in an earlier analysis.

This CDR3 has 16 amino acids. Germline lookup yields CDR1 SGHDT and CDR2 YYEEEE. The V segment lost 0 bases and the J segment 2 bases; nucleotides outside the gene matches: 4. Use of 60 Vbeta and 13 Jbeta primers characterized the PCR. Data came from immunoSEQ multiplex PCR; TCRdb stores just in-frame clones and leaves some out. The top ten hold approximately 2% of the sample, which has around 200,000 clones, around 78% seen once. Regarding this clone: Its antigen is not known.

Sequenced input: PBMCs. The TCR was taken from a man aged 30 to 39 in good health and CMV-seronegative. This sequence joins TRBV5-6 and TRBJ1-5, with TRBD1 matching over 8 bases. The CDR3 protein is CASSLGTGIGNQPQHF. In nucleotides, the CDR3 is TGTGCCAGCAGCTTGGGGACAGGGATCGGCAATCAGCCCCAGCATTTT.